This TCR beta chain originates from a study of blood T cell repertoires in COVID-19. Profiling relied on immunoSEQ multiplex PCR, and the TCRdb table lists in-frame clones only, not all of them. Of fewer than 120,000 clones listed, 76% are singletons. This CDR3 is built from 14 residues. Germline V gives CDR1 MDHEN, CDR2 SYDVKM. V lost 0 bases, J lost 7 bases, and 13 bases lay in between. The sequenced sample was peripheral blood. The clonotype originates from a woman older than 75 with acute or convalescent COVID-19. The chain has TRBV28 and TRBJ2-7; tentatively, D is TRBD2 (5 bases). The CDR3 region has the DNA TGTGCCAGCAGTTTATGGGGAGTTCCCTGGGAGCAGTACTTC. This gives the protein CASSLWGVPWEQYF.